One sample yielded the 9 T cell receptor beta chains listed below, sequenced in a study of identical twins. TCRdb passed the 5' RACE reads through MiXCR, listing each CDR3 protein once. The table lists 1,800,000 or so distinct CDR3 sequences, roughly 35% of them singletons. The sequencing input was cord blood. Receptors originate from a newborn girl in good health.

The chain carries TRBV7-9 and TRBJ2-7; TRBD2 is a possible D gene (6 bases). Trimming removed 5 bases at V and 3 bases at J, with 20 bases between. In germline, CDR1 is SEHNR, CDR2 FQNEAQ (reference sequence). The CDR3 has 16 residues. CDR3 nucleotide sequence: TGTGCCAGCAGCCCAGAGAGGGAGGACCCCCACTACGAGCAGTACTTC. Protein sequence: CASSPEREDPHYEQYF.

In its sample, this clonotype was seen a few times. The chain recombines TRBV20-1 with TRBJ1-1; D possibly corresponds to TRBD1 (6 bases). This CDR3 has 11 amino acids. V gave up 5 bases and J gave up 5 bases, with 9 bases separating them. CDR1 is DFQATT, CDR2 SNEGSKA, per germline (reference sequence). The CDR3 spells CSAAGQTEAFF. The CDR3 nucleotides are TGCAGTGCTGCAGGACAGACTGAAGCTTTCTTT.

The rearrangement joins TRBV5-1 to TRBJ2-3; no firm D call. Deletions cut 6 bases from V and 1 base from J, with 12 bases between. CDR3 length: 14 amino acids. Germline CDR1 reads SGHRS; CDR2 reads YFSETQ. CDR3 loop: CASTSEYRTDTQYF. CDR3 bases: TGCGCCAGCACAAGTGAATACCGCACAGATACGCAGTATTTT.

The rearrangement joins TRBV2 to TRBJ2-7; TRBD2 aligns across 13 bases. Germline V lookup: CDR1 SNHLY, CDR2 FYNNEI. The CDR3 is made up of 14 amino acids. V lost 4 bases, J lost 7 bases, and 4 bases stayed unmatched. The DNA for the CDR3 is TGTGCCAGCAGTGCACTAGCGGGAGGGGATGAGCAGTACTTC. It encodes CASSALAGGDEQYF.

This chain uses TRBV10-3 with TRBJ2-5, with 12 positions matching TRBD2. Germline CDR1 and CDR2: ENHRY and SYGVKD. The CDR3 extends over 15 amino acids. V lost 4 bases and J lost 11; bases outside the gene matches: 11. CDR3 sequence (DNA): TGTGCCATCAGTGGAGGACTAGCGGGGAACAATGAGCAGTACTTC. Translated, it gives CAISGGLAGNNEQYF.

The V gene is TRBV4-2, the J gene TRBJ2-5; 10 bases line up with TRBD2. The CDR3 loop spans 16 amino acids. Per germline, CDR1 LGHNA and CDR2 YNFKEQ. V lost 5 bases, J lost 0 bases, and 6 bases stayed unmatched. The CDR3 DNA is TGTGCCAGCAGCTCCTGGACTAGCGGTTACCAAGAGACCCAGTACTTC. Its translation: CASSSWTSGYQETQYF.

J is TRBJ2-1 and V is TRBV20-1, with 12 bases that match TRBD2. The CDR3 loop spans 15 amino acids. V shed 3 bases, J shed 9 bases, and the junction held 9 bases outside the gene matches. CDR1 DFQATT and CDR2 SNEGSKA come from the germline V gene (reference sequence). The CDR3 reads CSARGSLAGGFEQFF. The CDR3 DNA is TGCAGTGCTAGGGGCTCGCTAGCGGGGGGGTTTGAGCAGTTCTTC.

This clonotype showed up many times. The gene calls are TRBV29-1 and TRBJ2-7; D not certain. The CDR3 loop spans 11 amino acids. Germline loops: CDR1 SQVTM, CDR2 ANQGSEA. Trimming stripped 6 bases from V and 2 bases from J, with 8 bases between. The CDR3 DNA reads TGCAGCGTCCTACATGCCTACGAGCAGTACTTC. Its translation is CSVLHAYEQYF.

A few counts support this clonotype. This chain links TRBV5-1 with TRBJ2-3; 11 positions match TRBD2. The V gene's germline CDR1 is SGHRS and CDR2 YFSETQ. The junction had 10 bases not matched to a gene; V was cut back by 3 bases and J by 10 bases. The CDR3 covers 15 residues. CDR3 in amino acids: CASSYEGLAARPQYF. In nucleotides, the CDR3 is TGCGCCAGCAGCTACGAGGGACTAGCGGCCCGTCCGCAGTATTTT.